The 3 T cell receptor beta chains in this list originate from one sample, sequenced in a study of T cell responses to AZD1222 COVID-19 vaccine. Sequencing was performed with immunoSEQ multiplex PCR; in TCRdb, only in-frame clones are kept and a portion is missing. The data contain about 220,000 clones, about 93% of them singletons. Source: peripheral blood, taken on day 0 of MenACWY control vaccination. These receptor sequences come from an adult in good health.

The rearrangement uses TRBV2 and TRBJ1-1; D may be TRBD1 (6 bases). Germline V gene lookup returns CDR1 SNHLY and CDR2 FYNNEI. This CDR3 region has 14 residues. The V end was cut by 6 bases, the J end by 1 base, with 12 bases between. The CDR3 DNA reads as TGTGCCAGCAGATGGACAGAGACGAACACTGAAGCTTTCTTT. It is translated as CASRWTETNTEAFF.

The chain has TRBV19 and TRBJ2-1, with TRBD2 matching over 11 bases. Germline V gene lookup returns CDR1 LNHDA and CDR2 SQIVND (reference sequence). With V trimmed by 6 bases and J by 2 bases, 6 bases remained unmatched. This CDR3 has 16 amino acids. The CDR3 sequence: CASRRGSGGAYNEQFF. CDR3 sequence (DNA): TGTGCCAGTAGGAGGGGTAGCGGGGGGGCCTACAATGAGCAGTTCTTC.

This clone occurred once. The chain joins TRBV28 to TRBJ1-1; TRBD1 agrees at 9 bases. The germline V gene encodes CDR1 MDHEN and CDR2 SYDVKM. The trim removed 5 bases at V and 10 bases at J, leaving 11 bases unmatched. The CDR3 consists of 14 residues. For the CDR3, the DNA is TGTGCCAGCAGTCCGGGGGACAGGGTAGCCCCAGCTTTCTTT. Protein product: CASSPGDRVAPAFF.